The clone carrying this T cell receptor (beta chain) is a singleton in its sample. Its antigen is not known. These data belong to a study of glioma-infiltrating T cells. Across the whole study: Sequencing aimed for about 4- to 10-fold coverage of 750,000 to 1,000,000 peripheral T cells. Study-wide results and limits: Tissue-blood divergence was below expectation in non-neoplastic patients, above in gliomas. Patients with low tissue-blood divergence carried a signature set of shared blood CDR3 motifs. CDR3 overlap between tissue and blood was very small.

TCR alpha and beta CDR3 regions were amplified from RNA using iRepertoire nested multiplex PCR. TCRdb reprocessed the multiplex PCR reads via MiXCR and lists one record per CDR3 protein. The sample includes approximately 400,000 distinct CDR3 sequences, 41% of them seen just once. The germline V gene encodes CDR1 MNHEY and CDR2 SVGEGT. The CDR3 contains 14 residues. Trimming cost V 8 bases and J 1 base, with 12 bases left between them. The TCR originated in a human donor with low-grade glioma or glioblastoma, undergoing nonglioma brain surgery, or in good health (not recorded which). The rearrangement joins TRBV6-2 or TRBV6-3 to TRBJ1-5; unclear D gene. The sequenced sample was glioma tissue, nonneoplastic brain tissue, or PBMCs (not recorded which). The CDR3 loop reads CASGSTGSNQPQHF. In nucleotides, the CDR3 is TGTGCCAGCGGTTCGACGGGGAGCAATCAGCCCCAGCATTTT.